This entry is about one T cell receptor beta chain. With V trimmed by 3 bases and J by 5 bases, 8 bases remained unmatched. Germline V CDR1 and CDR2: ENHRY, SYGVKD. The CDR3 loop spans 16 amino acids. Regulatory T cells were sorted as CD4+CD25hiCD127low/negative. This entry comes from a study of B cell selection in AIRE deficiency. The method was immunoSEQ multiplex PCR; TCRdb's version includes in-frame clones alone and lacks a portion of them. This sample yields about 1,700 clones, of which around four fifths are seen a single time; 1.5% to 2% belongs to the top ten. The sequence was obtained from a human donor in good health. V is TRBV10-3 and J is TRBJ1-5; TRBD1 agrees at 9 bases. The specimen sequenced was CD4+CD25+ Tregs sorted from PBMCs. Here the CDR3 reads CAISERGQGGDQPQHF. The CDR3 DNA reads as TGTGCCATCAGTGAAAGGGGACAGGGAGGAGATCAGCCCCAGCATTTT.